The 24 T cell receptor beta chains below come from one sample, sequenced in a study of shared clonotypes between healthy human individuals. Assay: immunoSEQ multiplex PCR; the TCRdb copy retains only in-frame clones and omits some. This sample yields 2 million or so clones, of which 85% to 95% are seen a single time; 0.13% belongs to the top ten. Sample: naive CD4+ T cells sorted from blood. Subset described: CD45RA+ positively selected. The receptor set was obtained from a man between 18 and 29 years old in good health.

V usage is TRBV28 and J usage is TRBJ2-1, with TRBD1 identical over 8 bases. The junction had 22 bases not matched to a gene; V was cut back by 3 bases and J by 9 bases. CDR3 size: 19 residues. Germline loops: CDR1 MDHEN, CDR2 SYDVKM. The CDR3 DNA reads as TGTGCCAGCAGTTTCCTCCGACCGGGACAGGACCACCCCCCGGGTGAGCAGTTCTTC. It encodes CASSFLRPGQDHPPGEQFF.

This chain joins TRBV30 and TRBJ2-5; D remains unclear. The CDR3 has 12 residues. CDR1 is GTSNPN, CDR2 SVGIG, per germline (reference sequence). V shed 3 bases and J shed 5 bases, with 10 bases lying between them. This CDR3 is CAWSGPEETQYF. The CDR3 bases are TGTGCCTGGAGCGGGCCTGAGGAGACCCAGTACTTC.

J is TRBJ1-3 and V is TRBV6-1; 9 bases align to TRBD1. Germline CDR1 is MNHNS and CDR2 is SASEGT. J was trimmed by 3 bases and V by 4 bases; bases with no gene match: 7. This CDR3 spans 16 amino acids. The CDR3 loop reads CASSGKTGGFGNTIYF. Written as DNA, the CDR3 is TGTGCCAGCAGTGGAAAAACAGGGGGCTTTGGAAACACCATATATTTT.

The V gene is TRBV2, the J gene TRBJ2-5, with D possibly matching TRBD2 (5 bases). The CDR3 totals 15 residues. Germline V gene lookup returns CDR1 SNHLY and CDR2 FYNNEI. V shed 1 base and J shed 4 bases, with 13 bases lying between them. The CDR3 is CASSEVAASRETQYF. In DNA, the CDR3 is TGTGCCAGCAGTGAAGTCGCAGCTAGCAGAGAGACCCAGTACTTC.

The chain links TRBV6-6 to TRBJ2-5; 8 bases align to TRBD2. This CDR3 comprises 16 residues. Trimming took 0 bases from V and 0 from J; bases not matched to a gene: 3. CDR1 and CDR2 (germline): MNHNY, SVGAGI (reference sequence). CDR3 DNA sequence: TGTGCCAGCAGTTACTCTCCAGCGGGGGACCAAGAGACCCAGTACTTC. Translating gives CASSYSPAGDQETQYF.

This chain links TRBV9 with TRBJ2-5; 8 nucleotides line up with TRBD2. The ends lost 5 bases at V and 3 bases at J; junction bases unmatched: 9. CDR1 is SGDLS and CDR2 is YYNGEE in the germline V gene. This CDR3 spans 15 amino acids. The CDR3 region is CASSREAGEKETQYF. The CDR3 DNA follows: TGTGCCAGCAGTCGAGAAGCGGGAGAGAAAGAGACCCAGTACTTC. Filled out from reference TRBV9 and TRBJ2-5, the complete variable domain reads DSGVTQTPKHLITATGQRVTLRCSPRSGDLSVYWYQQSLDQGLQFLIQYYNGEERAKGNILERFSAQQFPDLHSELNLSSLELGDSALYFCASSREAGEKETQYFGPGTRLLVL.

The chain is built from TRBV6-4 and TRBJ2-7; 7 positions agree with TRBD2. CDR1 and CDR2 from the germline V gene are MRHNA and SNTAGT. The CDR3 is made up of 14 amino acids. The trim removed 7 bases at V and 3 bases at J, leaving 9 bases unmatched. The CDR3 sequence is CASNSREKDYEQYF. For the CDR3, the DNA is TGTGCCAGCAACTCGCGGGAGAAGGACTACGAGCAGTACTTC.

The J gene is TRBJ2-2, the V gene TRBV9, with 9 bases identical to TRBD1. V lost 3 bases and J lost 4; bases outside the gene matches: 1. The germline V gene encodes CDR1 SGDLS and CDR2 YYNGEE. CDR3 length: 14 amino acids. CDR3 protein: CASSGTGVTGELFF. CDR3 sequence (DNA): TGTGCCAGCAGCGGGACAGGGGTCACCGGGGAGCTGTTTTTT. Full variable domain (rest looked up from reference TRBV9 and TRBJ2-2): DSGVTQTPKHLITATGQRVTLRCSPRSGDLSVYWYQQSLDQGLQFLIQYYNGEERAKGNILERFSAQQFPDLHSELNLSSLELGDSALYFCASSGTGVTGELFFGEGSRLTVL.

The CDR3 is CASSHDRGTEQYF. Here the CDR3 DNA reads TGTGCCAGCAGCCACGACAGGGGTACCGAGCAGTACTTC. The chain links TRBV5-4 to TRBJ2-7; 8 nucleotides line up with TRBD1. The CDR3 runs to 13 residues. Trimming removed 4 bases from V and 6 bases from J; junction bases left unmatched: 6. Germline CDR1 is SGHNT and CDR2 is YYREEE (reference sequence).

The V and J genes are TRBV10-3 and TRBJ2-7; 10 nucleotides agree with TRBD1. Per germline, CDR1 ENHRY and CDR2 SYGVKD. The J segment lost 2 bases and the V segment lost 7 bases, leaving 8 bases of the junction unmatched. CDR3 length equals 15 residues. The CDR3 coding sequence is TGTGCCATCACCGCTGACAGGGGGCGCCCCTACGAGCAGTACTTC. It codes for CAITADRGRPYEQYF.

V usage is TRBV7-2 and J usage is TRBJ1-2; 9 bases match TRBD1. The CDR3 sequence is 15 residues long. V shed 5 bases, J shed 5 bases, and the junction held 9 bases outside the gene matches. Germline V CDR1 and CDR2: SGHTA, FQGNSA. The DNA for the CDR3 is TGTGCCAGCAGCGCCTGGACAGGGGACCCTTATGGCTACACCTTC. This translates into CASSAWTGDPYGYTF.

V usage is TRBV5-1 and J usage is TRBJ2-2; D uncertain. Per germline, CDR1 SGHRS and CDR2 YFSETQ. This CDR3 region has 15 residues. Deletions cut 2 bases from V and 0 bases from J, with 8 bases between. The CDR3, as DNA: TGCGCCAGCAGCTTTCGCAGATCGAACACCGGGGAGCTGTTTTTT. Translation: CASSFRRSNTGELFF.

Note on this clone: This same CDR3 is encoded by further DNA sequences in the sample. The chain recombines TRBV2 with TRBJ2-1; the D is unclear. V was pared by 3 bases and J by 9 bases, with 3 bases between. Looked up from germline, CDR1 is SNHLY and CDR2 is FYNNEI. This CDR3 region has 10 residues. CDR3 sequence (DNA): TGTGCCAGCAGTGAGGTTGAGCAGTTCTTC. This sequence encodes CASSEVEQFF.

The V and J genes are TRBV10-3 and TRBJ2-3, with D hard to call. Per the germline V gene, CDR1 is ENHRY and CDR2 is SYGVKD. CDR3 length equals 13 residues. Deletions cut 7 bases from V and 2 bases from J, with 10 bases between. The CDR3 sequence: CAIKVAATDTQYF. DNA for the CDR3: TGTGCCATCAAAGTGGCAGCCACAGATACGCAGTATTTT.

The V and J genes are TRBV7-2 and TRBJ1-5, with a weak D call TRBD1 (6 bases). Germline CDR1 is SGHTA and CDR2 is FQGNSA. The CDR3 is made up of 16 amino acids. Trimming took off 3 bases at V and 3 bases at J, with 15 bases between the two ends. CDR3 protein: CASSFGTKGPNQPQHF. Here the CDR3 DNA reads TGTGCCAGCAGCTTCGGGACAAAAGGGCCCAATCAGCCCCAGCATTTT.

The V and J genes are TRBV7-9 and TRBJ2-5, with D unresolved. The length of the CDR3 is 14 residues. Trimming left V 1 base short and J 4 bases short, with 10 bases between. CDR1 and CDR2 from the germline V gene are SEHNR and FQNEAQ (reference sequence). In DNA, the CDR3 is TGTGCCAGCAGCTTAGGTGTTAGAAGAGAGACCCAGTACTTC. Amino acids: CASSLGVRRETQYF.

J is TRBJ2-2 and V is TRBV7-9, with 9 bases that match TRBD1. Germline V gene lookup returns CDR1 SEHNR and CDR2 FQNEAQ (reference sequence). The CDR3 is made up of 15 amino acids. Trimming at V came to 5 bases and at J to 2 bases, leaving 3 bases not matched to a gene. Here the CDR3 DNA reads TGTGCCAGCAGCCCACAGGGGGCTAACACCGGGGAGCTGTTTTTT. This translates into CASSPQGANTGELFF.

V gene TRBV19 combines with J gene TRBJ2-2; 7 nucleotides line up with TRBD1. The V gene's germline CDR1 is LNHDA and CDR2 SQIVND (reference sequence). The CDR3 is made up of 14 amino acids. J lost 6 bases, V lost 10 bases, and 11 bases had no gene match. In DNA, the CDR3 is TGTGCCACTCGGAAAGGGGGCGCATCCGGGGAGCTGTTTTTT. It codes for CATRKGGASGELFF.

J is TRBJ2-3 and V is TRBV5-1, with 10 bases that match TRBD1. The CDR3 contains 15 residues. In germline, CDR1 is SGHRS, CDR2 YFSETQ. J gave up 3 bases and V 7 bases, and 8 bases lay outside the gene matches. CDR3 protein: CASDLDRGETDTQYF. In nucleotides, the CDR3 is TGCGCCAGCGACCTGGACAGGGGGGAGACAGATACGCAGTATTTT.

A note on this clone: The sample holds other DNA sequences that translate to the same CDR3. The chain employs TRBV5-1 and TRBJ2-5, with D unresolved. The V end lost 0 bases, the J end lost 1 base, and 10 bases lay between the germline ends. Germline V lookup: CDR1 SGHRS, CDR2 YFSETQ. The CDR3 consists of 15 residues. CDR3 amino acids: CASSLVGRSQETQYF. CDR3 DNA sequence: TGCGCCAGCAGCTTGGTTGGCAGGTCCCAAGAGACCCAGTACTTC.

The chain uses TRBV10-1 and TRBJ2-1, with TRBD1 as a possible D gene (6 bases). This CDR3 spans 16 amino acids. V lost 0 bases and J 1 base, leaving 10 bases between the germline ends. The germline CDR1 and CDR2 sequences are WNHNN and SYGVQD (reference sequence). The CDR3 DNA sequence: TGCGCCAGCAGTGAGTCGGGGGCAGATTCCTACAATGAGCAGTTCTTC. Amino acid sequence: CASSESGADSYNEQFF.

This sequence joins TRBV28 and TRBJ2-7, with 8 positions matching TRBD1. Germline CDR1 is MDHEN and CDR2 is SYDVKM. CDR3 length: 14 residues. Germline trimming cut 5 bases from V and 5 bases from J; bases unmatched to any gene: 8. CDR3 loop: CASSADRAADEQYF. CDR3 DNA: TGTGCCAGCAGTGCGGACAGGGCCGCGGACGAGCAGTACTTC.

In the case of this clone: This CDR3 is also generated by other DNA sequences in the sample. This chain joins TRBV5-1 and TRBJ1-4; 9 bases are a match to TRBD1. The CDR3 covers 14 residues. Germline V lookup: CDR1 SGHRS, CDR2 YFSETQ. V lost 4 bases to trimming and J lost 4 bases; unmatched junction nucleotides: 2. CDR3 amino acids: CASSKGQGNEKLFF. CDR3 sequence (DNA): TGCGCCAGCAGCAAGGGACAGGGTAATGAAAAACTGTTTTTT.

V and J are TRBV28 and TRBJ2-2; D unclear. The CDR3 contains 12 residues. The germline V gene has CDR1 MDHEN and CDR2 SYDVKM. V was trimmed by 3 bases and J by 4 bases, leaving 3 bases between them. CDR3 nucleotides: TGTGCCAGCAGTTTCCTCACCGGGGAGCTGTTTTTT. Its protein is CASSFLTGELFF.